This TCR beta chain was recorded in a study of CD8 T cells in Susac syndrome. Germline V gives CDR1 SNHLY, CDR2 FYNNEI. The CDR3 totals 13 residues. Trimming at V came to 5 bases and at J to 3 bases, leaving 4 bases not matched to a gene. It was with random hexamers that roughly 0.5 to 1 ug RNA was reverse transcribed. TCRdb reprocessed the immunoSEQ multiplex PCR reads via MiXCR and lists one record per CDR3 protein. The data show around 300,000 distinct CDR3 sequences, with 85% seen just once and approximately 0.2% held by the top ten. This clonotype was counted a few times. The gene calls are TRBV2 and TRBJ2-7, with TRBD1 matching over 7 bases. The TCR comes from a human donor with multiple sclerosis. The sequencing sample was made of CD8+ T cells from PBMCs. CDR3 region: CASSSRTGYEQYF. CDR3 coding DNA: TGTGCCAGCAGTTCCAGGACAGGCTACGAGCAGTACTTC.